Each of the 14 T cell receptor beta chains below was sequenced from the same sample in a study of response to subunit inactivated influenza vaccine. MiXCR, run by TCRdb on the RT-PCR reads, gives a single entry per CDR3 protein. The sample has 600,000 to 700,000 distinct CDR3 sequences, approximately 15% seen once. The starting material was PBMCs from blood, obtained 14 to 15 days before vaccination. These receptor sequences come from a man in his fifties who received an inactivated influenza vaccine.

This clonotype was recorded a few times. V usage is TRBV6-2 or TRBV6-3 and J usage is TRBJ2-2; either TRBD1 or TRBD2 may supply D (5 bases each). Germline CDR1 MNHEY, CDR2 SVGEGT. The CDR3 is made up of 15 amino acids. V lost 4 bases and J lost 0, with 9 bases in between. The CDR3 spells CASSSGRTNTGELFF. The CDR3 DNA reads TGTGCCAGCAGTTCGGGACGGACGAACACCGGGGAGCTGTTTTTT.

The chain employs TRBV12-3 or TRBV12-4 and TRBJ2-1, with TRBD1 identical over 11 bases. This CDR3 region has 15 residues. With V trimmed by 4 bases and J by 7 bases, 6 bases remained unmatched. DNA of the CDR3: TGTGCCAGCAGTTGGACAGGGGGCTGGAAAAATGAGCAGTTCTTC. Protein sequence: CASSWTGGWKNEQFF.

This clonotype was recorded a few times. CDR3 nucleotides: TGTGCCAGCAGAGTAGGACAGTCGAGCTCCTACGAGCAGTACTTC. This translates into CASRVGQSSSYEQYF. The chain links TRBV6-1 to TRBJ2-7, with D maybe TRBD1 (6 bases). The germline V gene has CDR1 MNHNS and CDR2 SASEGT. The V end was cut by 6 bases, the J end by 0 bases, with 15 bases between. The CDR3 loop spans 15 amino acids.

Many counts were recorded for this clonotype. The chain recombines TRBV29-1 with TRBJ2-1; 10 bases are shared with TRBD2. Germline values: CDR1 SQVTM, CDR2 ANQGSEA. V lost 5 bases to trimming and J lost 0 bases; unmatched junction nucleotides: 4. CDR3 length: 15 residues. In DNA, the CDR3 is TGCAGCGTTTTAGCGGGGGGATCCTCCTACAATGAGCAGTTCTTC. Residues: CSVLAGGSSYNEQFF.

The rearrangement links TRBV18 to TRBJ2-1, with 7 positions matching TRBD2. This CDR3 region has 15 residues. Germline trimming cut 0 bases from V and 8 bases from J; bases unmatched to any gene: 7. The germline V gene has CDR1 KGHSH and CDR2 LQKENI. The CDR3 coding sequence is TGTGCCAGCTCACCACCGGGCGGGAGCCCCCATGAGCAGTTCTTC. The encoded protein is CASSPPGGSPHEQFF.

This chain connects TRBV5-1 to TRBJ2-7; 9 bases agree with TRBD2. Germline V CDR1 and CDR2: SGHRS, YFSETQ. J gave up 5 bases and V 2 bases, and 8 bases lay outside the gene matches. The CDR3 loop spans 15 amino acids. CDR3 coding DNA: TGCGCCAGCAGCTTCTCTAGTAGCGGGAGTGACGAGCAGTACTTC. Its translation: CASSFSSSGSDEQYF.

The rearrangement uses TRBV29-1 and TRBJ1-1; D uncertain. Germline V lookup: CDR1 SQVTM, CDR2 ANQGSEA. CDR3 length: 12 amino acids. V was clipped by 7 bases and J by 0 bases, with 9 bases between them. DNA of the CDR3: TGCAGCGGAGGAGGCATGAACACTGAAGCTTTCTTT. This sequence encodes CSGGGMNTEAFF.

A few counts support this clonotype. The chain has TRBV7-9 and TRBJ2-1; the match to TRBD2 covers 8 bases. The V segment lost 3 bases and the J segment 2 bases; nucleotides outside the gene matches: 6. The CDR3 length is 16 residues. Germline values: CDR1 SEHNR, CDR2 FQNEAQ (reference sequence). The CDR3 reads CASSFETSGPYNEQFF. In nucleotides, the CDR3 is TGTGCCAGCAGCTTCGAAACTAGCGGACCCTACAATGAGCAGTTCTTC. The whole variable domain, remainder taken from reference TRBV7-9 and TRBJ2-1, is DTGVSQNPRHKITKRGQNVTFRCDPISEHNRLYWYRQTLGQGPEFLTYFQNEAQLEKSRLLSDRFSAERPKGSFSTLEIQRTEQGDSAMYLCASSFETSGPYNEQFFGPGTRLTVL.

The CDR3 DNA follows: TGCAGCGTCCGAGGACAGGGGGCGGCCGGGGAGCTGTTTTTT. It encodes CSVRGQGAAGELFF. The V and J genes are TRBV29-1 and TRBJ2-2, with 11 bases matching TRBD1. The germline V gene encodes CDR1 SQVTM and CDR2 ANQGSEA. Losses at the gene ends were 6 bases for V and 6 bases for J; bases not matched to a gene: 6. The length of the CDR3 is 14 residues.

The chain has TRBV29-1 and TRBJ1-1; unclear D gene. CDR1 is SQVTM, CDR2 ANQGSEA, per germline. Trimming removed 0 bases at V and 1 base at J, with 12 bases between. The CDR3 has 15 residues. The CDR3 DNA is TGCAGCGTTGAAGATCGCTGGGCCTCGAACACTGAAGCTTTCTTT. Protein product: CSVEDRWASNTEAFF.

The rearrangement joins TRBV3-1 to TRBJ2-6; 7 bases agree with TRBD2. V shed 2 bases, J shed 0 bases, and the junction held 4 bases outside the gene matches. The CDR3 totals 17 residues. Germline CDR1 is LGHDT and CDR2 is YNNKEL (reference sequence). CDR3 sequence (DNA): TGTGCCAGCAGCCAACTTGGGAGGGACTCTGGGGCCAACGTCCTGACTTTC. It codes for CASSQLGRDSGANVLTF.

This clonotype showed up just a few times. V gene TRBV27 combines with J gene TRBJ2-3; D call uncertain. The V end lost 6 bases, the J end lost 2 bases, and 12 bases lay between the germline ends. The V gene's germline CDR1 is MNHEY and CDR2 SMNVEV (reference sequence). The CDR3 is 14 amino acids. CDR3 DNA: TGTGCCAGCAGGCCTAGGACCTACACAGATACGCAGTATTTT. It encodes CASRPRTYTDTQYF.

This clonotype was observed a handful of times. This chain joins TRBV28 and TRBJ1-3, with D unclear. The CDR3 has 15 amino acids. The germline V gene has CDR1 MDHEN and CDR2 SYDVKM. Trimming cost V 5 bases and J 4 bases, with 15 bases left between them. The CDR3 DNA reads TGTGCCAGCAGTACCGGCGCGCCAAGGGGAAACACCATATATTTT. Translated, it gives CASSTGAPRGNTIYF.

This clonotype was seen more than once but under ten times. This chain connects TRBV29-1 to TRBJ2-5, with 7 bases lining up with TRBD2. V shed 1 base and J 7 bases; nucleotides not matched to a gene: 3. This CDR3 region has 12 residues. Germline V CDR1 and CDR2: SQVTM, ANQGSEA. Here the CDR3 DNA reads TGCAGCGTTGAAGGCGGGGGAAGGACCCAGTACTTC. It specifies CSVEGGGRTQYF.